The T cell receptor beta chain under discussion was sequenced for a study of blood T cell repertoires in COVID-19. The wider study: Some COVID-19 samples were acute and others convalescent; all came from the United States, Italy and Spain. From T cells, B-cell-depleted T cells, or PBMCs came the material, which was cDNA or gDNA.

In the original workflow: Amplification of reference gene primers was used by the study to estimate nucleated cell counts. The protocol was immunoSEQ multiplex PCR, while the TCRdb copy is restricted to in-frame clones and leaves out a portion. The D gene and trimming were derived from the DNA, and the V and J assignments and clone size from that table. The table shows roughly 290,000 clones, with roughly 88% occurring only once. Donors in Cohort 3 counted as recovered after two negative PCRs, clearance, or symptom resolution. This CDR3 has 15 amino acids. Looked up from germline, CDR1 is SGDLS and CDR2 is YYNGEE. The germline V and J ends were trimmed by 0 bases and 4 bases, with 10 bases remaining between them.

This TCR was recovered from a young man who had recovered from COVID-19. The chain links TRBV9 to TRBJ2-2; D remains unclear. Sequencing input: PBMCs or T cells enriched from blood (not recorded which). The DNA for the CDR3 is TGTGCCAGCAGCGTAGGGCTAGATCGCACCGGGGAGCTGTTTTTT. Translating it yields CASSVGLDRTGELFF.